The rows below give T cell receptor beta chains drawn from one sample of a study of blood T cell repertoires in COVID-19. Sequencing was performed with immunoSEQ multiplex PCR; in TCRdb, only in-frame clones are kept and a portion is missing. There are about 200,000 clones in the sample; about 86% occur only once, and more than 0.7% lies in the top ten. Sample: peripheral blood. All receptors derive from a woman in her 70s with acute or convalescent COVID-19. Each CDR3 is given with its conserved first and last residue. A D gene is named only where the DNA matches it firmly.

NA,TRBV4-2,TRBJ2-3,CASSALQGGRTDTQYF
TRBD1,TRBV6-5,TRBJ1-5,CASRPRQGYQPQHF
NA,TRBV6-5,TRBJ1-2,CASSYRPPGSYGYTF
TRBD1,TRBV18,TRBJ1-2,CASSPTGQSYGYTF
NA,TRBV5-5,TRBJ1-4,CASSPERTNEKLFF
TRBD2,TRBV12-3/TRBV12-4,TRBJ2-7,CASSSKAGGEQYF
NA,TRBV19,TRBJ2-7,CASGAPGGRNGQYF
NA,TRBV6-1,TRBJ1-5,CASSDQYSQPQHF
TRBD1,TRBV19,TRBJ2-2,CASSIRGRTKNTGELFF
NA,TRBV18,TRBJ1-6,CASSRGYSFTPLHF
TRBD1,TRBV28,TRBJ1-1,CASSSPGGGYTEAFF
TRBD2,TRBV10-3,TRBJ2-7,CAIMGGSSYEQYF
NA,TRBV12-3/TRBV12-4,TRBJ1-1,CASSYTQGTEAFF
NA,TRBV25-1,TRBJ2-4,CASRRNLSGPAKNIQYF
TRBD1,TRBV6-4,TRBJ1-1,CASSGDRGNEAFF
TRBD1,TRBV3-1/TRBV3-2,TRBJ1-2,CASSQGTGRVGYTF
NA,TRBV6-1,TRBJ1-3,CASSVTGSYSGNTIYF
NA,TRBV6-5,TRBJ2-1,CASSSGYNEQFF
TRBD1,TRBV10-3,TRBJ1-2,CAISESTRRGDYGYTF
NA,TRBV3-1/TRBV3-2,TRBJ1-3,CASSQASRRSSGNTIYF
NA,TRBV7-2,TRBJ1-6,CASSFGQSSSYNSPLHF
TRBD2,TRBV6-5,TRBJ2-3,CASSGSGVLDTQYF
NA,TRBV28,TRBJ1-1,CASSSPGSASGWEAFF
NA,TRBV6-5,TRBJ2-1,CASQEGGSYNEQFF
TRBD2,TRBV19,TRBJ2-7,CASSAGLAGSYEQYF
TRBD2,TRBV9,TRBJ2-2,CASSGGGTGELFF
NA,TRBV5-1,TRBJ1-3,CASSSNPTVSGNTIYF
NA,TRBV5-8,TRBJ2-2,CAGSRGIRNTGELFF
NA,TRBV5-1,TRBJ1-1,CASSLSRGMNTEAFF
TRBD1,TRBV18,TRBJ1-1,CASSSNIGTGSEAFF
TRBD2,TRBV7-9,TRBJ2-3,CASSFFSAGGTDTQYF
NA,TRBV10-3,TRBJ1-4,CAISESPEEKLFF
TRBD1,TRBV5-4,TRBJ2-7,CASSILTGRTYEQYF
NA,TRBV28,TRBJ1-3,CASSYGGQHGNTIYF
TRBD2,TRBV6-2/TRBV6-3,TRBJ2-5,CASSSRTLISGSRGETQYF
NA,TRBV5-1,TRBJ1-3,CASSLSQGSAGNTIYF
TRBD2,TRBV19,TRBJ2-5,CASRLRLAAGGAQYF
TRBD2,TRBV7-2,TRBJ2-7,CASSSITPGLAPSSYEQYF
NA,TRBV3-1/TRBV3-2,TRBJ2-2,CASSQPRTANTGELFF
NA,TRBV5-4,TRBJ1-2,CASSLGQQGRYGYTF
TRBD1,TRBV7-9,TRBJ1-2,CASSLGTGANYGYTF
TRBD2,TRBV10-3,TRBJ2-7,CAIKNTSGSYEQYF
NA,TRBV9,TRBJ1-4,CASSVSGGVNNEKLFF
TRBD1,TRBV5-1,TRBJ1-4,CASSLTGGVEGLFF
TRBD2,TRBV5-1,TRBJ2-3,CASSFQSLAGGEDTQYF
TRBD2,TRBV6-5,TRBJ2-1,CAARLAGENEQFF
NA,TRBV7-3,TRBJ2-2,CASSLQRMNTGELFF